The 17 T cell receptor beta chains below all came from one sample that was sequenced in a study of regulatory T cells in long-lasting Graves disease. In building TCR beta libraries, iRepertoire HTBI primers were used together with Arm-PCR of CDR3 regions. TCRdb recomputed calls from the multiplex PCR reads with MiXCR, one row per CDR3 protein. The data contain 360,000 or so distinct CDR3 sequences, roughly a sixth of them singletons. Specified time point: newly diagnosed GD, antithyroid drugs for less than 3 months. There was RNA extracted from PBMCs, and the TCR library was made from it. The same sample was also used in a study of T cells in Graves' hyperthyroidism and ophthalmopathy.

The material was peripheral blood mononuclear cells (PBMCs), obtained at new diagnosis, from a patient treated with antithyroid drugs. The receptor source for this set is a man aged 35 to 55 with Graves disease.

This clonotype was picked up many times. The CDR3 reads CASSEAEGGVQYF. For the CDR3, the DNA is TGTGCCAGCAGTGAAGCCGAGGGGGGGGTTCAGTACTTC. V is TRBV2 and J is TRBJ2-1, with a tentative D call TRBD2 (7 bases). The assigned J gene may be wrong: the sequence end matches TRBJ2-4 better. The CDR3 runs to 13 residues. CDR1 and CDR2 (germline): SNHLY, FYNNEI.

This clonotype was seen many times. The rearrangement joins TRBV28 to TRBJ2-7; tentatively, D is TRBD2 (6 bases). Germline assignment: CDR1 MDHEN and CDR2 SYDVKM. The length of the CDR3 is 14 residues. The V and J ends lost 1 base and 1 base respectively, with 8 bases between them. The CDR3 sequence: CASSLSGGSYEQYF. The CDR3 DNA reads TGTGCCAGCAGTTTATCCGGGGGATCCTACGAGCAGTACTTC.

This clonotype was picked up many times. V is TRBV20-1 and J is TRBJ2-3; D is unclear. Germline V lookup: CDR1 DFQATT, CDR2 SNEGSKA (reference sequence). The CDR3 runs 13 residues. V lost 3 bases to trimming and J lost 1 base, with 8 bases between them. In DNA, the CDR3 is TGCAGTGCTAGGCAGGAGCGCACAGATACGCAGTATTTT. It codes for CSARQERTDTQYF.

This clonotype was seen many times. This rearrangement joins TRBV11-2 to TRBJ2-5; TRBD2 matches 7 bases. Germline assignment: CDR1 SGHAT and CDR2 FQNNGV. CDR3 length: 16 residues. The junction had 6 bases not matched to a gene; V was cut back by 1 base and J by 1 base. This CDR3 reads CASSLVGGGVQETQYF. The CDR3 region has the DNA TGTGCCAGCAGCTTAGTGGGGGGGGGGGTCCAAGAGACCCAGTACTTC.

This clonotype occurred many times. The V gene is TRBV7-9, the J gene TRBJ2-7; 8 positions match TRBD1. CDR3 length equals 15 residues. J was trimmed by 1 base and V by 4 bases; bases with no gene match: 6. CDR1 SEHNR and CDR2 FQNEAQ come from the germline V gene (reference sequence). DNA for the CDR3: TGTGCCAGCAGCTCCCGGGACAGGAGTTCCTACGAGCAGTACTTC. Protein: CASSSRDRSSYEQYF. Supplemented by reference TRBV7-9 and TRBJ2-7, the full variable domain reads DTGVSQNPRHKITKRGQNVTFRCDPISEHNRLYWYRQTLGQGPEFLTYFQNEAQLEKSRLLSDRFSAERPKGSFSTLEIQRTEQGDSAMYLCASSSRDRSSYEQYFGPGTRLTVT.

This clonotype was seen many times. The rearrangement joins TRBV3-1 to TRBJ1-1; tentative D call: TRBD1 (6 bases). CDR1 LGHDT and CDR2 YNNKEL come from the germline V gene (reference sequence). The ends were cut back, 1 base at V and 0 bases at J, with 21 bases in the middle. This CDR3 is built from 19 residues. The CDR3 here is CASSQAFGQPVKMNTEAFF. In DNA, the CDR3 is TGTGCCAGCAGCCAAGCCTTCGGACAGCCCGTCAAAATGAACACTGAAGCTTTCTTT.

The table lists this clonotype with many counts. The genes are TRBV2 and TRBJ2-4; 8 bases map to TRBD1. Germline loops: CDR1 SNHLY, CDR2 FYNNEI. The CDR3 has 13 amino acids. Unmatched junction bases numbered 10, after V lost 6 bases and J lost 12 bases. The CDR3, as DNA: TGTGCCAGCAGCGAGGACAGGGTGGTGGATCAGTACTTC. Translating gives CASSEDRVVDQYF.

This clonotype was counted ten times or more. V and J are TRBV7-2 and TRBJ2-7; perhaps TRBD2 as D (5 bases). Germline assignment: CDR1 SGHTA and CDR2 FQGNSA. V was shortened by 1 base and J by 6 bases, with 19 bases between the two germline ends. The CDR3 consists of 16 residues. The CDR3 region is CASSLVVEQLVSEQYF. The CDR3 nucleotides read TGTGCCAGCAGCTTAGTTGTAGAACAACTAGTTTCCGAGCAGTACTTC.

There are many counts of this clonotype. The rearrangement joins TRBV2 to TRBJ1-6; 8 bases align to TRBD1. Germline values: CDR1 SNHLY, CDR2 FYNNEI. The CDR3 has 14 residues. V lost 10 bases and J lost 7; bases outside the gene matches: 9. CDR3 sequence (DNA): TGTGCCACCCAGACAGGGGAGCGGAATTCACCCCTCCACTTT. Residues: CATQTGERNSPLHF.

This chain connects TRBV12-3 or TRBV12-4 to TRBJ2-1, with 10 bases lining up with TRBD2. This CDR3 is built from 18 residues. J lost 5 bases, V lost 8 bases, and 18 bases had no gene match. Here the CDR3 reads CASAATYRGLAKNNEQFF. Here the CDR3 DNA reads TGTGCCAGCGCCGCGACGTATAGGGGACTAGCGAAGAACAATGAGCAGTTCTTC.

The table lists this clonotype with many counts. This chain links TRBV2 with TRBJ2-7; 12 nucleotides match TRBD2. This CDR3 has 15 amino acids. Germline V gene data show CDR1 as SNHLY and CDR2 as FYNNEI. The trim removed 6 bases at V and 6 bases at J, leaving 9 bases unmatched. The CDR3 spells CASRGLAGGRFEQYF. CDR3 bases: TGTGCCAGCAGAGGTCTAGCGGGGGGGCGCTTCGAGCAGTACTTC.

This clonotype occurred many times. The gene calls are TRBV12-3 or TRBV12-4 and TRBJ2-7; D tentatively fits TRBD1 or TRBD2 (7 bases each). The CDR3 covers 16 residues. Deletions cut 4 bases from V and 4 bases from J, with 20 bases between. CDR3 in DNA: TGTGCCAGCAGTTCCTCCAGGGGGGGGGGTATTTACGAGCAGTACTTC. Protein sequence: CASSSSRGGGIYEQYF.

This clonotype was recorded at least ten times. This sequence joins TRBV28 and TRBJ2-1; TRBD2 might be the D (5 bases). Looked up from germline, CDR1 is MDHEN and CDR2 is SYDVKM. The CDR3 loop spans 12 amino acids. The ends were cut back, 4 bases at V and 15 bases at J, with 16 bases in the middle. This CDR3 reads CASSSGGASRFF. CDR3 nucleotides: TGTGCCAGCAGTTCGGGTGGAGCTAGCCGGTTCTTC.

A word on this clonotype: A much bigger clone sits one base away, suggesting this may be a read error. The chain combines TRBV7-2 with TRBJ1-1, with D tentatively TRBD1 (5 bases). The CDR3 covers 14 residues. The germline V gene encodes CDR1 SGHTA and CDR2 FQGNSA. The CDR3 nucleotides are TGTGCCAGCAGCTTACAGGGTACATGGACTGAAGCTCTCTTT. It is translated as CASSLQGTWTEALF.

This clonotype was seen repeatedly, ten times or more. This chain links TRBV7-9 with TRBJ2-7; 11 bases are shared with TRBD1. In germline, CDR1 is SEHNR, CDR2 FQNEAQ (reference sequence). The CDR3 spans 16 residues. V lost 3 bases to trimming and J lost 3 bases; unmatched junction nucleotides: 7. CDR3 DNA: TGTGCCAGCAGCTTTAGGGACAGGGGGTTCCTCTACGAGCAGTACTTC. Translating gives CASSFRDRGFLYEQYF.

This clonotype was seen only a few times. The chain employs TRBV20-1 and TRBJ2-5; 7 nucleotides agree with TRBD1. The CDR3 is 13 amino acids. The V segment lost 7 bases and the J segment 2 bases; nucleotides outside the gene matches: 7. Germline V gene lookup returns CDR1 DFQATT and CDR2 SNEGSKA (reference sequence). CDR3 nucleotide sequence: TGCAGTGTACTGGGACAGACTCAAGAGACCCAGTACTTC. Its translation: CSVLGQTQETQYF.

This clonotype showed up just a few times. CDR3 sequence reads: CASSIRGRANEKLFF. For the CDR3, the DNA is TGTGCCAGTAGTATTAGGGGCCGCGCTAATGAAAAACTGTTTTTT. The chain is built from TRBV19 and TRBJ1-4; D possibly corresponds to TRBD1 (5 bases). The V end was cut by 3 bases, the J end by 3 bases, with 11 bases between. Germline V gene lookup returns CDR1 LNHDA and CDR2 SQIVND (reference sequence). The CDR3 totals 15 residues.